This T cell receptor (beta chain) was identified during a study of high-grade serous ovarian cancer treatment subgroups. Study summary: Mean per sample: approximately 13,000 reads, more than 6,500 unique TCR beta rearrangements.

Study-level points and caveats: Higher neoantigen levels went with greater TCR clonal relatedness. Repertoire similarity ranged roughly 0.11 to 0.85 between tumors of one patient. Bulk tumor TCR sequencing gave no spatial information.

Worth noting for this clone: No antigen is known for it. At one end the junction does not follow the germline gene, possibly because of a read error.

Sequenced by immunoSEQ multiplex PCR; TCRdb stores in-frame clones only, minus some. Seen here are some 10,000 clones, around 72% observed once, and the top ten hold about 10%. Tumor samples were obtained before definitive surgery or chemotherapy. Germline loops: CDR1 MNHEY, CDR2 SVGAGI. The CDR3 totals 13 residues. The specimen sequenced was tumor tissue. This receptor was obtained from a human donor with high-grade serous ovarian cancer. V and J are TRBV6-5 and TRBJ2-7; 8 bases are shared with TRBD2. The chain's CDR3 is CASSNRDKERELF. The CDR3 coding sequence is TGTGCCAGCAGTAACCGGGACAAAGAGCGGGAGCTGTTC.